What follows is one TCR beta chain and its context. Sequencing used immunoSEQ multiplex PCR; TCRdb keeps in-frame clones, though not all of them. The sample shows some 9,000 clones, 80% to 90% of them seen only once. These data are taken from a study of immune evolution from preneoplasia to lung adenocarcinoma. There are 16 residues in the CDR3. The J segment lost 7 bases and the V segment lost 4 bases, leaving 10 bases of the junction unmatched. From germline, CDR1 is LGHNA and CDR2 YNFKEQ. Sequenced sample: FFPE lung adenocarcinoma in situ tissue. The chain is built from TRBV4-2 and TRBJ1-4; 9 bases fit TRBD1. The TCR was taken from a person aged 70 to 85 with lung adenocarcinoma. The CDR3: CASSPTTRQGGEKLFF. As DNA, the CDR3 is TGTGCCAGCAGCCCCACGACGAGACAGGGGGGTGAAAAACTGTTTTTT.